The T cell receptor (beta chain) under discussion was sequenced for a study of vaccination effects on CD4 cells after COVID-19. Remarks on this clone: Antigen: not known.

Antigen-specific CD4+ T cells were first expanded with viral peptide pools by the ViraFEST assay and only then sequenced. The culture ran for 10 days, and then CD4+ T cells were isolated. Two-dose BNT162b2 or mRNA-1273 vaccination was given to participants. No vaccinee had earlier SARS-CoV-2 infection, and nucleocapsid antibodies were negative. The assay was immunoSEQ multiplex PCR, and TCRdb's table has in-frame clones only and misses some. The repertoire has almost 30,000 clones, 65% to 75% of them found once; the top ten carry 15% to 20%. Findings of the study overall: From healthy vaccinees, only 1 of 255 vaccine-induced clones also reacted to common cold coronaviruses. Long after vaccination, the clones induced by infection and by vaccine shrank markedly in size. Convalescent patients numbered few in the study; early post-infection timepoints were missing entirely.

This receptor was identified in a human donor who received a COVID-19 vaccine. The source was CD4+ T cells from PBMCs cultured with HCoV-OC43 spike peptides, collected after COVID-19 vaccination. Subset defined: HCoV-OC43 spike overlapping peptide pool stimulation.

The CDR3 here is CASSFRQGAREGYTF. In DNA, the CDR3 is TGTGCCAGCAGCTTTCGACAGGGGGCGCGGGAAGGCTACACCTTC. The rearrangement joins TRBV13 to TRBJ1-2; 10 bases are a match to TRBD1. The CDR3 sequence is 15 residues long. V was pared by 3 bases and J by 8 bases, with 9 bases of the junction left unmatched. CDR1 PRHDT and CDR2 FYEKMQ come from the germline V gene (reference sequence).